The next 19 T cell receptor beta chains were all read from a single sample in a study of beta chain features in type 1 diabetes. The sequenced template was cDNA made from the entire isolated RNA. The method was immunoSEQ multiplex PCR; TCRdb's version includes in-frame clones alone and lacks a portion of them. The repertoire holds about 370,000 clones, with roughly 16% as singletons. The specimen was naive CD4+ T cells from blood. Receptor source: a woman aged 18 to 35 in good health.

Worth noting for this clone: The junction differs from germline at one of its ends, possibly a read error. The CDR3 DNA is TGTGCCAGCAGCCCATTTGGCTTGAGCTCTCCAGGGTCCTTC. Encoded protein: CASSPFGLSSPGSF. This chain joins TRBV7-8 and TRBJ1-2; TRBD1 is a possible D gene (5 bases). The germline V gene encodes CDR1 SGHVS and CDR2 FQNEAQ. The CDR3 is 14 residues long.

The chain has TRBV2 and TRBJ2-1; 8 nucleotides match TRBD2. The CDR3 loop spans 16 amino acids. The V gene end was trimmed by 4 bases and the J gene end by 10 bases; junction bases not matched to a gene: 15. CDR1 and CDR2 (germline): SNHLY, FYNNEI. The CDR3 here is CASSVGREAGEGEQFF. The CDR3 DNA reads as TGTGCCAGCAGTGTCGGGCGGGAGGCCGGGGAGGGGGAGCAGTTCTTC.

The gene calls are TRBV9 and TRBJ2-4; D unclear. The CDR3 extends over 15 amino acids. From germline, CDR1 is SGDLS and CDR2 YYNGEE. V lost 0 bases and J 4 bases, leaving 11 bases between the germline ends. CDR3 coding DNA: TGTGCCAGCAGCGTAGGTCTGCGCGATAAAAACATTCAGTACTTC. Protein sequence: CASSVGLRDKNIQYF.

The chain is built from TRBV30 and TRBJ1-5; D is unclear. Trimming removed 6 bases from V and 0 bases from J, with 9 bases in between. The CDR3 totals 13 residues. CDR1 GTSNPN and CDR2 SVGIG come from the germline V gene (reference sequence). The CDR3 nucleotides are TGTGCCTGCGGACTTAATAGCAATCAGCCCCAGCATTTT. It codes for CACGLNSNQPQHF.

This chain links TRBV25-1 with TRBJ2-1, with TRBD1 identical over 10 bases. The CDR3 runs to 17 residues. Germline loops: CDR1 MGHDK, CDR2 SYGVNS. With V trimmed by 4 bases and J by 7 bases, 13 bases remained unmatched. The CDR3 sequence: CASSGLPGQGNDNEQFF. For the CDR3, the DNA is TGTGCCAGCAGTGGGTTGCCGGGACAGGGGAACGATAATGAGCAGTTCTTC.

A note on this clone: No conserved phenylalanine or tryptophan ends this CDR3, so it is likely a read error. The limits of the CDR3 on the DNA are not certain, so only TCRdb's listed CDR3 is given. The genes are TRBV2 and TRBJ2-7; the table names TRBD2, a call not compared with the DNA. The CDR3 sequence runs 13 residues, both termini included. The germline V gene has CDR1 SNHLY and CDR2 FYNNEI. CDR3 sequence reads: CASSEVPSGRRSD.

The gene calls are TRBV29-1 and TRBJ1-2; D perhaps matches TRBD1 (6 bases). V was trimmed by 5 bases and J by 8 bases, leaving 21 bases between them. Germline values: CDR1 SQVTM, CDR2 ANQGSEA. CDR3 size: 14 residues. The chain's CDR3 is CSVLTAFQGKGYTF. The CDR3 region has the DNA TGCAGCGTTCTGACAGCTTTCCAGGGGAAGGGCTACACCTTC.

This clone was seen only a few times. The rearrangement uses TRBV2 and TRBJ2-7; D may be TRBD2 (6 bases). In germline, CDR1 is SNHLY, CDR2 FYNNEI. Trimming removed 6 bases from V and 0 bases from J, with 12 bases in between. The CDR3 covers 14 residues. CDR3 sequence: CASRRDGSSYEQYF. The CDR3 region has the DNA TGTGCCAGCAGGCGGGACGGAAGCTCCTACGAGCAGTACTTC.

This clone was seen a handful of times. The chain combines TRBV5-4 with TRBJ2-7; 9 bases map to TRBD1. The germline gives CDR1 SGHNT, CDR2 YYREEE (reference sequence). Unmatched junction bases numbered 6, after V lost 2 bases and J lost 3 bases. This CDR3 is built from 15 residues. CDR3 bases: TGTGCCAGCAGCTTCCAAACAGGGGGCAGCTACGAGCAGTACTTC. It codes for CASSFQTGGSYEQYF. The full variable domain, completed using reference TRBV5-4 and TRBJ2-7, is ETGVTQSPTHLIKTRGQQVTLRCSSQSGHNTVSWYQQALGQGPQFIFQYYREEENGRGNFPPRFSGLQFPNYSSELNVNALELDDSALYLCASSFQTGGSYEQYFGPGTRLTVT.

The V and J genes are TRBV6-6 and TRBJ2-2; a weak D match, TRBD2 (6 bases). Germline CDR1 MNHNY, CDR2 SVGAGI (reference sequence). The V and J ends lost 6 bases and 2 bases respectively, with 13 bases between them. The CDR3 is 15 residues long. CDR3 bases: TGTGCCAGCAGCTTCGTTAGCGGAAACACCGGGGAGCTGTTTTTT. This gives the protein CASSFVSGNTGELFF.

V usage is TRBV7-2 and J usage is TRBJ2-3; 7 bases line up with TRBD1. The germline V gene has CDR1 SGHTA and CDR2 FQGNSA. The CDR3 contains 15 residues. V lost 0 bases to trimming and J lost 5 bases; unmatched junction nucleotides: 5. CDR3 sequence reads: CASSLAGGLGDTQYF. The CDR3 bases are TGTGCCAGCAGCTTAGCAGGGGGCTTAGGAGATACGCAGTATTTT.

This clone was picked up a small number of times. The rearrangement joins TRBV30 to TRBJ2-7; TRBD1 is a possible D gene (6 bases). Per germline, CDR1 GTSNPN and CDR2 SVGIG (reference sequence). The V end lost 0 bases, the J end lost 1 base, and 16 bases lay between the germline ends. The CDR3 spans 16 residues. The CDR3 sequence: CAWSVYEGHSSYEQYF. Written as DNA, the CDR3 is TGTGCCTGGAGTGTATATGAGGGACATAGTTCCTACGAGCAGTACTTC.

This clone was observed a handful of times. V gene TRBV29-1 combines with J gene TRBJ2-4; D is possibly TRBD2 (5 bases). Germline V CDR1 and CDR2: SQVTM, ANQGSEA. V dropped 1 base and J dropped 2 bases, with 6 bases sitting between them. The CDR3 consists of 13 residues. The DNA for the CDR3 is TGCAGCGTTGAAGGAGGGACCAAAAACATTCAGTACTTC. As protein: CSVEGGTKNIQYF. The full variable domain, completed using reference TRBV29-1 and TRBJ2-4, is SAVISQKPSRDICQRGTSLTIQCQVDSQVTMMFWYRQQPGQSLTLIATANQGSEATYESGFVIDKFPISRPNLTFSTLTVSNMSPEDSSIYLCSVEGGTKNIQYFGAGTRLSVL.

The chain recombines TRBV28 with TRBJ2-5; 9 bases map to TRBD1. The CDR3 covers 16 residues. V trimming: 2 bases; J trimming: 10 bases; junction bases outside the gene matches: 14. From germline, CDR1 is MDHEN and CDR2 SYDVKM. CDR3 amino acids: CASSLEGSGQGKVQYF. CDR3 nucleotides: TGTGCCAGCAGTTTAGAGGGGTCGGGACAGGGCAAGGTCCAGTACTTC. Full variable domain (outside the CDR3, taken from reference TRBV28 and TRBJ2-5): DVKVTQSSRYLVKRTGEKVFLECVQDMDHENMFWYRQDPGLGLRLIYFSYDVKMKEKGDIPEGYSVSREKKERFSLILESASTNQTSMYLCASSLEGSGQGKVQYFGPGTRLLVL.

This clone was detected only a few times. This sample includes further DNA sequences coding for the same CDR3. This rearrangement joins TRBV18 to TRBJ1-2, with D hard to call. This CDR3 contains 14 residues. Germline CDR1 reads KGHSH; CDR2 reads LQKENI. V lost 0 bases, J lost 4 bases, and 9 bases lay in between. The CDR3 DNA follows: TGTGCCAGCTCACCACCGACCGGGTCCTATGGCTACACCTTC. Encoded protein: CASSPPTGSYGYTF.

J is TRBJ2-7 and V is TRBV4-2; 13 bases agree with TRBD2. CDR1 LGHNA and CDR2 YNFKEQ come from the germline V gene. V shed 1 base and J 3 bases; nucleotides not matched to a gene: 12. This CDR3 has 19 residues. The CDR3 loop reads CASSQAPGTSGTENYEQYF. For the CDR3, the DNA is TGTGCCAGCAGCCAAGCCCCCGGGACTAGCGGGACTGAGAACTACGAGCAGTACTTC.

This clone was picked up a small number of times. The CDR3 DNA reads as TGTGCCAGCGGGAGACACACCTATGAGCAGTTCTTC. This sequence encodes CASGRHTYEQFF. The chain uses TRBV6-1 and TRBJ2-1; D might be TRBD2 (5 bases). CDR1 and CDR2 from the germline V gene are MNHNS and SASEGT. The CDR3 runs 12 residues. V was shortened by 8 bases and J by 8 bases, with 13 bases between the two germline ends.

This clone was detected only a few times. DNA for the CDR3: TGTGCCAGCAGTTTAACCCGGGCGGGGTCGCTCCAAGAGACCCAGTACTTC. This sequence encodes CASSLTRAGSLQETQYF. The chain has TRBV28 and TRBJ2-5, with D tentatively TRBD2 (6 bases). V was shortened by 2 bases and J by 1 base, with 17 bases between the two germline ends. The CDR3 has 17 amino acids. Germline V gene lookup returns CDR1 MDHEN and CDR2 SYDVKM.

This clone has more than one count but fewer than ten. V is TRBV29-1 and J is TRBJ2-7; TRBD2 is a possible D gene (5 bases). The length of the CDR3 is 12 residues. Germline values: CDR1 SQVTM, CDR2 ANQGSEA. V was trimmed by 6 bases and J by 6 bases, leaving 15 bases between them. This CDR3 reads CSVTGTRSEQYF. The CDR3 DNA is TGCAGCGTCACGGGAACTCGGTCCGAGCAGTACTTC.